A selection of T cell receptor beta chains follows, all from one sample in a study of cytomegalovirus exposure and HLA in healthy donors. Profiling relied on immunoSEQ multiplex PCR, and the TCRdb table lists in-frame clones only, not all of them. Recorded for this sample: over 65,000 clones. The specimen sequenced was PBMCs. The receptors were sampled from a man aged 25-45 years in good health and CMV-seronegative. Both conserved end residues are part of each CDR3. The D gene is left open where the match is weak.

cdr3_aa cdr3_nt j_call v_call d_call
CASSSTRDRDSPGGYTF TGTGCCAGCAGCTCGACCCGGGACAGGGATTCTCCGGGTGGCTACACCTTC TRBJ1-2 TRBV7-8 TRBD1
CASSIRVIRTDTQYF TGTGCCAGTAGTATTCGGGTCATACGCACAGATACGCAGTATTTT TRBJ2-3 TRBV19 .
CASSFLGEAGAPYEQYF TGTGCCAGCAGCTTCCTCGGGGAAGCGGGAGCTCCCTACGAGCAGTACTTC TRBJ2-7 TRBV13 TRBD2
CASSLGTVGADTQYF TGTGCCAGCAGCTTGGGGACAGTTGGGGCAGATACGCAGTATTTT TRBJ2-3 TRBV5-6 .
CASSSDRYNEQFF TGTGCCAGCAGTTCGGACAGATACAATGAGCAGTTCTTC TRBJ2-1 TRBV27 .
CASSPSPAISYEQYF TGTGCCAGCTCACCGAGTCCAGCGATATCCTACGAGCAGTACTTC TRBJ2-7 TRBV18 .
CSVQGQGASYEQYF TGCAGCGTCCAGGGACAGGGGGCCTCCTACGAGCAGTACTTC TRBJ2-7 TRBV29-1 TRBD1
CASRSGGAGNTEAFF TGTGCCAGCAGATCGGGGGGCGCGGGAAACACTGAAGCTTTCTTT TRBJ1-1 TRBV28 .
CASSYRGSGNTIYF TGTGCCAGCAGCTACAGGGGCTCTGGAAACACCATATATTTT TRBJ1-3 TRBV5-4 TRBD1
CASSLAAGGDTEAFF TGCGCCAGCAGCTTGGCGGCAGGGGGTGACACTGAAGCTTTCTTT TRBJ1-1 TRBV5-1 TRBD1
CASTAERIGRNTEAFF TGTGCCAGCACCGCAGAGAGGATCGGGAGGAACACTGAAGCTTTCTTT TRBJ1-1 TRBV6-6 .
CASSSLGGSYNEQFF TGCGCCAGCAGCTCCCTAGGGGGATCCTACAATGAGCAGTTCTTC TRBJ2-1 TRBV5-1 .
CASSVGGLLTDTQYF TGTGCCAGCAGCGTAGGAGGGCTTTTGACAGATACGCAGTATTTT TRBJ2-3 TRBV9 .
CASSRDRQETQYF TGTGCCAGCTCACGGGACAGGCAAGAGACCCAGTACTTC TRBJ2-5 TRBV18 TRBD1
CASSPQGFEQPQHF TGTGCCAGCAGCCCACAGGGTTTCGAACAGCCCCAGCATTTT TRBJ1-5 TRBV2 .
CASTIERTGSYEQYF TGTGCCAGCACTATAGAGAGGACAGGCTCCTACGAGCAGTACTTC TRBJ2-7 TRBV2 TRBD1
CASSERSPHGYTF TGCGCCAGCAGTGAACGGTCTCCCCATGGCTACACCTTC TRBJ1-2 TRBV10-1 .
CAISDPLAYEQYF TGTGCCATCAGTGATCCCCTCGCCTACGAGCAGTACTTC TRBJ2-7 TRBV10-3 .
CASSQGLYNEQFF TGCGCCAGCAGCCAAGGGCTCTACAATGAGCAGTTCTTC TRBJ2-1 TRBV4-1 .
CASSPHRGGTAGELFF TGTGCCAGCAGCCCTCATCGGGGCGGGACAGCCGGGGAGCTGTTTTTT TRBJ2-2 TRBV9 .
CASRQVGAVTEAFF TGCGCCAGCCGCCAGGTGGGGGCGGTGACTGAAGCTTTCTTT TRBJ1-1 TRBV4-1 .
CASSPRGETQYF TGTGCCAGCTCACCACGTGGCGAGACCCAGTACTTC TRBJ2-5 TRBV18 .
CAWSLAGETQYF TGTGCCTGGAGTTTGGCAGGGGAGACCCAGTACTTC TRBJ2-5 TRBV30 .
CASSVAGGQTYNEQFF TGTGCCAGCAGCGTAGCGGGGGGACAAACATACAATGAGCAGTTCTTC TRBJ2-1 TRBV9 .
CSATLNEQFF TGCAGTGCTACCTTAAATGAGCAGTTCTTC TRBJ2-1 TRBV20-1 .
CASSSPGNTGELFF TGTGCCAGCAGTTCCCCGGGGAACACCGGGGAGCTGTTTTTT TRBJ2-2 TRBV28 .
CASSGLQGRKTYEQYF TGTGCCAGCAGTGGCCTACAGGGGCGTAAAACCTACGAGCAGTACTTC TRBJ2-7 TRBV27 TRBD1
CASSTPDGKETQYF TGTGCCAGCAGCACTCCCGACGGGAAAGAGACCCAGTACTTC TRBJ2-5 TRBV5-4 .
CVVSGGAYGELFF TGTGTCGTCTCAGGGGGCGCGTACGGGGAGCTGTTTTTT TRBJ2-2 TRBV19 TRBD1
CASSLDPRGRYTF TGTGCCAGCAGCTTGGACCCGCGGGGCCGTTACACCTTC TRBJ1-2 TRBV5-6 .
CASSPPSTAGYPFIEQFF TGTGCCAGCTCACCACCGTCCACTGCGGGGTATCCCTTCATCGAGCAGTTCTTC TRBJ2-1 TRBV18 .